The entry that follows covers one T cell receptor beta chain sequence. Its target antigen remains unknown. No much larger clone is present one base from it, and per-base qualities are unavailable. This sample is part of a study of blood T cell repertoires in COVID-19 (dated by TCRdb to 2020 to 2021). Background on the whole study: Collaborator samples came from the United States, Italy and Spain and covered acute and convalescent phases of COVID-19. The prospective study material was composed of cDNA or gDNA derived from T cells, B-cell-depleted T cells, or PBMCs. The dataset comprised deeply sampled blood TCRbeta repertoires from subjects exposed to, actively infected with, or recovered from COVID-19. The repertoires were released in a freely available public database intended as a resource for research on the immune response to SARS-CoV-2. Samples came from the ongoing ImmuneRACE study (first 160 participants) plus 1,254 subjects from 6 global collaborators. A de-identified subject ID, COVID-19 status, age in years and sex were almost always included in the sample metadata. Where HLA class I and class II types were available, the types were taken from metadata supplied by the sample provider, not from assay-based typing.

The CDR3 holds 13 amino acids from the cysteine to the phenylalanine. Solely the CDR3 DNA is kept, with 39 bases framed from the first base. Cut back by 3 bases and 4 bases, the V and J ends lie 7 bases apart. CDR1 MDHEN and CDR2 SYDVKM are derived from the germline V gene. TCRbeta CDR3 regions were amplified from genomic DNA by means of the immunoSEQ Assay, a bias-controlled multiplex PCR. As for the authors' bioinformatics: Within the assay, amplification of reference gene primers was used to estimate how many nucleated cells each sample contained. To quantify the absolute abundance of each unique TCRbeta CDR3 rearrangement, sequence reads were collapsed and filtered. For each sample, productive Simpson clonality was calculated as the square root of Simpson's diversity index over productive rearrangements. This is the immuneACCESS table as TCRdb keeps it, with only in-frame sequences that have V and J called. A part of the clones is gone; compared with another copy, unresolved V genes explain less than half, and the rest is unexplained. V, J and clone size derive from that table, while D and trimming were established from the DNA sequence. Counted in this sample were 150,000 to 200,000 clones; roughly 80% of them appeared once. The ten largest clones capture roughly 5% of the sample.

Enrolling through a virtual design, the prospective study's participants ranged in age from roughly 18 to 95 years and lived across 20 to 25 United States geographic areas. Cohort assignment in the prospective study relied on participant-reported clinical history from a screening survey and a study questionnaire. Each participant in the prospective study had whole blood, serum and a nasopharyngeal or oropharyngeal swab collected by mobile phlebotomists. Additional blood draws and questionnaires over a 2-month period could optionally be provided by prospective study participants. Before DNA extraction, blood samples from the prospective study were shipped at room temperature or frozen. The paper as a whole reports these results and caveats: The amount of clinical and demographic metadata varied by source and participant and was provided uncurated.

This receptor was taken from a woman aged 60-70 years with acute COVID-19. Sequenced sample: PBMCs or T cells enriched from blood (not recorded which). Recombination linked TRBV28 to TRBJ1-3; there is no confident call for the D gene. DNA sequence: TGTGCCAGCAGTTTCCTTTCGGGAAACACCATATATTTT. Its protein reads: CASSFLSGNTIYF.